This TCR beta chain is from a study of technical replicates of blood from four donors. Germline V gene data show CDR1 as LNHDA and CDR2 as SQIVND (reference sequence). This CDR3 region has 16 residues. V lost 6 bases and J 1 base, leaving 17 bases between the germline ends. Generated by immunoSEQ multiplex PCR, the TCRdb table keeps only in-frame clones and is missing some. The sample includes around 100,000 clones, about 95% seen only once; the top ten take over 0.25%. The source is a human donor in good health. The sample taken for sequencing was T cells isolated from PBMCs. The V gene is TRBV19, the J gene TRBJ2-3; tentatively, D is TRBD2 (6 bases). The CDR3, as DNA: TGTGCCAGTAGCCCCGTGGAGGGGCCGCGCACAGATACGCAGTATTTT. Amino acid sequence: CASSPVEGPRTDTQYF.